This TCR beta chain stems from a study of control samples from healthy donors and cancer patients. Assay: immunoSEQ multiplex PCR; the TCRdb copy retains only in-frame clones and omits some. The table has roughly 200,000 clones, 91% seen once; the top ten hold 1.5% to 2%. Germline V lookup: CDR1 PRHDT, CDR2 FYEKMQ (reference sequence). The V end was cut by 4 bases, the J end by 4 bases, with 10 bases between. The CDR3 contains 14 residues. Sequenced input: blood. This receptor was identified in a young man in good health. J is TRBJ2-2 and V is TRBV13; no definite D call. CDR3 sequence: CASSSGRLTGELFF. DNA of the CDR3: TGTGCCAGCAGCTCCGGGCGGCTCACCGGGGAGCTGTTTTTT.